The rows below give T cell receptor beta chains drawn from one sample of a study of T cells in localized non-small cell lung cancer. Measured with immunoSEQ multiplex PCR; TCRdb has only the in-frame clones, and not every one. The sample lists some 41,000 clones, approximately 83% occurring once. This specimen was PBMCs, taken before any cancer treatment. The source of these receptors is a man aged 40 to 75 with stage II lung adenocarcinoma. CDR3s include the opening cysteine and the closing phenylalanine or tryptophan. D genes are given only for firm matches. Size tells how often a clone was seen (once, few, many) or the class of an expanded clone, and some rows leave it out.

>TRBV6-5|.|TRBJ1-2|TRBD1
CASRSQGASSSGYTF
TGTGCCAGCAGGTCACAGGGGGCCAGCTCTTCTGGCTACACCTTC
>TRBV29-1|.|TRBJ1-1|.
CSAGGGTMNTEAFF
TGCAGCGCCGGGGGGGGAACTATGAACACTGAAGCTTTCTTT
>TRBV13|once|TRBJ2-1|.
CASSRTNEQFF
TGTGCCAGCAGCCGGACGAATGAGCAGTTCTTC
>TRBV27|.|TRBJ2-3|.
CASSSPGWRGHLEAQYF
TGTGCCAGCAGTTCCCCGGGCTGGCGGGGGCACCTGGAGGCGCAGTATTTT
>TRBV2|.|TRBJ2-3|.
CASSSGRGTDTQYF
TGTGCCAGCAGTTCCGGACGGGGCACAGATACGCAGTATTTT
>TRBV11-3|medium-sized|TRBJ2-7|TRBD1
CASSLVRDSEQYF
TGTGCCAGCAGCTTAGTCCGGGACAGCGAGCAGTACTTC
>TRBV7-3|.|TRBJ2-5|.
CASSPSPQETQYF
TGTGCCAGCAGCCCTAGTCCCCAAGAGACCCAGTACTTC
>TRBV11-2|.|TRBJ2-7|.
CASSWGGRGHEQYF
TGTGCCAGCAGCTGGGGGGGCAGGGGCCACGAGCAGTACTTC
>TRBV29-1|.|TRBJ1-2|TRBD1
CSVDVQGDYGYTF
TGCAGCGTTGATGTGCAGGGGGACTATGGCTACACCTTC
>TRBV6-1|.|TRBJ1-5|TRBD1
CASSVLSVGQGQPQHF
TGTGCCAGCAGTGTACTTTCAGTTGGACAGGGACAGCCCCAGCATTTT
>TRBV10-3|once|TRBJ2-7|.
CAIYGGYEQYF
TGTGCCATCTATGGGGGCTACGAGCAGTACTTC
>TRBV2|.|TRBJ2-7|.
CASSELGTSSYEQYF
TGTGCCAGCAGTGAGTTGGGCACGAGCTCCTACGAGCAGTACTTC
>TRBV9|.|TRBJ2-4|.
CASSPSPGDIQYF
TGTGCCAGCAGCCCGAGTCCGGGGGACATTCAGTACTTC
>TRBV5-1|.|TRBJ2-1|.
CASSTSGALNEQFF
TGCGCCAGCAGTACGAGCGGAGCTTTGAATGAGCAGTTCTTC
>TRBV15|once|TRBJ2-5|.
CATSRERGETQYF
TGTGCCACCAGCAGAGAGCGGGGAGAGACCCAGTACTTC
>TRBV13|.|TRBJ2-5|.
CASSLRQGSTETQYF
TGTGCCAGCAGCCTCAGGCAGGGTAGCACGGAGACCCAGTACTTC
>TRBV6-5|few|TRBJ1-1|.
CASSLGREKAFF
TGTGCCAGCAGCCTGGGAAGGGAGAAAGCTTTCTTT
>TRBV6-5|.|TRBJ1-1|.
CASSYLQEAFF
TGTGCCAGCAGTTACTTGCAGGAAGCTTTCTTT
>TRBV10-2|.|TRBJ2-1|TRBD1
CATAIRQGQGQFF
TGCGCCACCGCAATCAGACAGGGGCAAGGGCAGTTCTTC
>TRBV18|.|TRBJ1-5|TRBD1
CASSLKGTGNSNQPQHF
TGTGCCAGCTCGCTAAAAGGGACAGGAAATAGCAATCAGCCCCAGCATTTT
>TRBV20-1|.|TRBJ2-1|.
CSAKNEQFF
TGCAGTGCTAAAAATGAGCAGTTCTTC
>TRBV25-1|.|TRBJ1-1|TRBD1
CASSEPGQDDTEAFF
TGTGCCAGCAGTGAACCAGGACAGGACGACACTGAAGCTTTCTTT
>TRBV7-2|once|TRBJ2-7|.
CASSFGGADYEQYF
TGTGCCAGCAGCTTTGGGGGGGCCGACTACGAGCAGTACTTC
>TRBV19|.|TRBJ2-7|.
CASSRDFYEQYF
TGTGCCAGTAGTCGGGACTTTTACGAGCAGTACTTC
>TRBV7-9|.|TRBJ2-1|TRBD2
CASSLTSGPHPNEQFF
TGTGCCAGCAGCTTAACTAGCGGCCCCCACCCCAATGAGCAGTTCTTC
>TRBV6-1|.|TRBJ2-1|TRBD1
CASSEGAGGVDEQFF
TGTGCCAGCAGTGAAGGGGCAGGGGGCGTAGATGAGCAGTTCTTC
>TRBV7-9|.|TRBJ2-1|.
CASSLGVEQFF
TGTGCCAGCAGCTTAGGGGTTGAGCAGTTCTTC